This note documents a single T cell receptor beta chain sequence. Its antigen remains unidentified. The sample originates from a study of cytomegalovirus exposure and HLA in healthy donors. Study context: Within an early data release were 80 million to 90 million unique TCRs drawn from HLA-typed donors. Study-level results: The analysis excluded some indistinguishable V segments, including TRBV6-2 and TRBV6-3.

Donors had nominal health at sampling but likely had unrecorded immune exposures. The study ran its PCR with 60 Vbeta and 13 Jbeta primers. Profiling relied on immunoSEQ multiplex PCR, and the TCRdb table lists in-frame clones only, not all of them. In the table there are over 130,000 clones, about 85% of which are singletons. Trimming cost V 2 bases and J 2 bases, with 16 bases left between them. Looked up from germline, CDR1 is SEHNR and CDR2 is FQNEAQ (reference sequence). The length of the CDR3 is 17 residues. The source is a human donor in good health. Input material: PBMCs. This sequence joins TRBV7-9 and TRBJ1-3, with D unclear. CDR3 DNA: TGTGCCAGCAGCTTACTAGGCACCCCCGTCGCTGGAAACACCATATATTTT. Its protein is CASSLLGTPVAGNTIYF.